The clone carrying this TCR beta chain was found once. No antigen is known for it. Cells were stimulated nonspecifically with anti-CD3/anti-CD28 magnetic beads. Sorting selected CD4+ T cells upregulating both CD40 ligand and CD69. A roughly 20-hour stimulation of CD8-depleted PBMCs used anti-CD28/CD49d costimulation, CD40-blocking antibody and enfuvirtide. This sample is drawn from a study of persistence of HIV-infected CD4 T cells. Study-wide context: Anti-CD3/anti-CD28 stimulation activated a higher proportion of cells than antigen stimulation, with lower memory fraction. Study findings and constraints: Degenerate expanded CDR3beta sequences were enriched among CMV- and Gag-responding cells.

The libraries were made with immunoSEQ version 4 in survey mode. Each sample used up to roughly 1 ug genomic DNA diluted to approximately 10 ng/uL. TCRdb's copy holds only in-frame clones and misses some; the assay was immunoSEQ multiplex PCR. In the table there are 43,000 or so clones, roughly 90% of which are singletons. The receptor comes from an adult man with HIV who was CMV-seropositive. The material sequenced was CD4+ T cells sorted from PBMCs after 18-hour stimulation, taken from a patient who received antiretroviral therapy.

CDR3 DNA: TGCAGCGTTTACACTGGGGGCAATCAGCCCCAGCATTTT. Encoded protein: CSVYTGGNQPQHF. The chain couples TRBV29-1 to TRBJ1-5; no clear D. The CDR3 length is 13 residues. Germline CDR1 reads SQVTM; CDR2 reads ANQGSEA. The V and J ends lost 5 bases and 2 bases respectively, with 10 bases between them.